The 29 T cell receptor beta chains reported below all come from one sample, sequenced in a study of Graves' ophthalmopathy and Graves' hyperthyroidism. RNA served as the template for amplifying TCR beta CDR3 regions. Second-round multiplex PCR came after first-round RT-PCR with HTBI primers. MiXCR, run by TCRdb on the multiplex PCR reads, gives a single entry per CDR3 protein. The sample yields some 1.1 million distinct CDR3 sequences, less than 45% seen once. The source material was peripheral blood or thyroid tissue (not recorded which). The receptors stem from an adult man with Graves' hyperthyroidism.

This clonotype was counted at least ten times. The chain links TRBV10-2 to TRBJ2-7; 11 bases are a match to TRBD2. The CDR3 has 14 amino acids. The V segment lost 5 bases and the J segment 6 bases; nucleotides outside the gene matches: 6. CDR1 is WSHSY and CDR2 is SAAADI in the germline V gene. For the CDR3, the DNA is TGCGCCAGCAGTACTAGCGGGGGAATTGGCGAGCAGTACTTC. This sequence encodes CASSTSGGIGEQYF.

The chain has TRBV5-4 and TRBJ1-4; maybe TRBD1 (5 bases). The CDR3 sequence is 15 residues long. Trimming removed 4 bases from V and 8 bases from J, with 18 bases in between. Germline CDR1 SGHNT, CDR2 YYREEE (reference sequence). CDR3 sequence (DNA): TGTGCCAGCAGCCAATATACGGGGGTAGGGGAAAAACTGTTTTTT. This translates into CASSQYTGVGEKLFF.

This clonotype was seen many times. The chain has TRBV9 and TRBJ1-1; no reliable D call. Germline lookup yields CDR1 SGDLS and CDR2 YYNGEE. This CDR3 region has 14 residues. Between the trimmed V and J ends, which lost 0 bases and 5 bases, there was a span of 11 bases. The CDR3 DNA follows: TGTGCCAGCAGCGTAGGAAAGGGTAGGACTGAAGCTTTCTTT. Translation gives CASSVGKGRTEAFF. Full variable domain (outside the CDR3, taken from reference TRBV9 and TRBJ1-1): DSGVTQTPKHLITATGQRVTLRCSPRSGDLSVYWYQQSLDQGLQFLIQYYNGEERAKGNILERFSAQQFPDLHSELNLSSLELGDSALYFCASSVGKGRTEAFFGQGTRLTVV.

In its sample, this clonotype was seen many times. The chain couples TRBV10-3 to TRBJ1-5; D gene unclear. This CDR3 has 12 residues. Germline CDR1 and CDR2: ENHRY and SYGVKD. Trimming took off 0 bases at V and 11 bases at J, with 8 bases between the two ends. The CDR3 spells CAISESDESQHF. CDR3 DNA: TGTGCCATCAGTGAGTCCGATGAGTCCCAGCATTTT.

The chain recombines TRBV2 with TRBJ2-2; a weak D match, TRBD2 (6 bases). CDR1 SNHLY and CDR2 FYNNEI come from the germline V gene. The CDR3 totals 15 residues. With 8 bases removed from V and 6 bases from J, the gap between germline ends came to 19 bases. DNA for the CDR3: TGTGCCAGCGTTGAGGGAGGTGGGGAGGCCGGGGAGCTGTTTTTT. This translates into CASVEGGGEAGELFF. Full variable domain (outside the CDR3, taken from reference TRBV2 and TRBJ2-2): EPEVTQTPSHQVTQMGQEVILRCVPISNHLYFYWYRQILGQKVEFLVSFYNNEISEKSEIFDDQFSVERPDGSNFTLKIRSTKLEDSAMYFCASVEGGGEAGELFFGEGSRLTVL.

This clonotype was detected once. At one end the junction does not follow the germline gene, possibly because of a read error. The chain couples TRBV2 to TRBJ2-5, with D unresolved. This CDR3 comprises 14 residues. Germline V gene lookup returns CDR1 SNHLY and CDR2 FYNNEI. This CDR3 is CASSLETYQETQYF. CDR3 coding DNA: TGTGCCAGCTCCCTGGAGACTTACCAAGAGACACAGTACTTC. Supplemented by reference TRBV2 and TRBJ2-5, the full variable domain reads EPEVTQTPSHQVTQMGQEVILRCVPISNHLYFYWYRQILGQKVEFLVSFYNNEISEKSEIFDDQFSVERPDGSNFTLKIRSTKLEDSAMYFCASSLETYQETQYFGPGTRLLVL.

This clonotype showed up many times. The V gene is TRBV5-6, the J gene TRBJ1-2; 7 bases map to TRBD1. The J segment lost 5 bases and the V segment lost 4 bases, leaving 5 bases of the junction unmatched. The CDR3 loop spans 13 amino acids. CDR1 SGHDT and CDR2 YYEEEE come from the germline V gene. DNA for the CDR3: TGTGCCAGCAGCCGACAGGGCCCGTATGGCTACACCTTC. Encoded protein: CASSRQGPYGYTF.

The chain has TRBV6-2 or TRBV6-3 and TRBJ2-7; tentatively, D is TRBD1 (5 bases). Germline V lookup: CDR1 MNHEY, CDR2 SVGEGT. This CDR3 contains 12 residues. V lost 2 bases and J lost 6, with 8 bases in between. The CDR3 loop reads CASSYKGFEQYF. Here the CDR3 DNA reads TGTGCCAGCAGTTACAAGGGGTTCGAGCAGTACTTC.

The CDR3, as DNA: TGTGCCAGCACCCTAGACAGAGCAGGGTACGAGCAGTACTTC. It translates to CASTLDRAGYEQYF. J is TRBJ2-7 and V is TRBV6-1, with D possibly being TRBD1 (5 bases). The V end lost 7 bases, the J end lost 4 bases, and 17 bases lay between the germline ends. The germline V gene encodes CDR1 MNHNS and CDR2 SASEGT. The CDR3 is made up of 14 amino acids.

The rearrangement links TRBV15 to TRBJ1-5; 11 bases are shared with TRBD1. V was clipped by 5 bases and J by 1 base; unmatched bases: 13. This CDR3 contains 19 residues. CDR1 is LNHNV and CDR2 is YYDKDF in the germline V gene (reference sequence). As DNA, the CDR3 is TGTGCCACCAGCGAGCGCGGGACAGGGGGGTCGGTAAGCAATCAGCCCCAGCATTTT. It specifies CATSERGTGGSVSNQPQHF. Together with reference TRBV15 and TRBJ1-5, the CDR3 gives the full variable domain: DAMVIQNPRYQVTQFGKPVTLSCSQTLNHNVMYWYQQKSSQAPKLLFHYYDKDFNNEADTPDNFQSRRPNTSFCFLDIRSPGLGDTAMYLCATSERGTGGSVSNQPQHFGDGTRLSIL.

This chain links TRBV5-1 with TRBJ2-7, with 8 bases aligning to TRBD2. Germline V gene lookup returns CDR1 SGHRS and CDR2 YFSETQ. The CDR3 contains 14 residues. V lost 4 bases, J lost 3 bases, and 6 bases stayed unmatched. Here the CDR3 reads CASSGRGGIYEQYF. CDR3 sequence (DNA): TGCGCCAGCAGCGGACGGGGGGGGATCTACGAGCAGTACTTC.

This chain connects TRBV19 to TRBJ2-2, with no clear D. The V gene's germline CDR1 is LNHDA and CDR2 SQIVND (reference sequence). V was pared by 11 bases and J by 1 base, with 11 bases between. CDR3 length: 13 residues. The CDR3 DNA reads as TGTGCCTGGAATTTAGTGAACACCGGGGAGCTGTTTTTT. It encodes CAWNLVNTGELFF.

Regarding this clonotype: The conserved closing phenylalanine or tryptophan is absent in this CDR3, likely reflecting a read error. The V call is TRBV5-6, the J call TRBJ1-3, with D hard to call. V was pared by 3 bases and J by 0 bases, with 10 bases between. Germline CDR1 reads SGHDT; CDR2 reads YYEEEE. This CDR3 contains 15 residues. Here the CDR3 DNA reads TGTGCCAGCAGCTCATCAGCCTACTCTGGAAACACCATATATCTT. It codes for CASSSSAYSGNTIYL.

This clonotype was seen repeatedly, ten times or more. J is TRBJ1-1 and V is TRBV7-2; tentatively, D is TRBD1 (5 bases). Trimming stripped 5 bases from V and 1 base from J, with 14 bases between. The V gene's germline CDR1 is SGHTA and CDR2 FQGNSA. The CDR3 is 15 amino acids. The CDR3 is CASSPHRGTNTEAFF. In DNA form, the CDR3 reads TGTGCCAGCAGCCCCCACCGGGGGACGAACACTGAAGCTTTCTTT.

This clonotype came up many times. The chain has TRBV15 and TRBJ2-2, with 9 bases matching TRBD2. The CDR3 extends over 22 amino acids. The V gene's germline CDR1 is LNHNV and CDR2 YYDKDF (reference sequence). With V trimmed by 0 bases and J by 0 bases, 17 bases remained unmatched. DNA of the CDR3: TGTGCCACCAGCAGAGATAGTGGGTTCAGTCTAGCGGGGACCGCGAACACCGGGGAGCTGTTTTTT. Its protein product is CATSRDSGFSLAGTANTGELFF.

The rearrangement uses TRBV12-3 or TRBV12-4 and TRBJ2-5; the match to TRBD1 covers 8 bases. The ends lost 8 bases at V and 5 bases at J; junction bases unmatched: 10. This CDR3 is built from 14 residues. The CDR3 region is CASAEAGGGETQYF. CDR3 sequence (DNA): TGTGCCAGCGCCGAGGCAGGGGGCGGGGAGACCCAGTACTTC.

The V and J genes are TRBV4-3 and TRBJ1-4; D not resolved. CDR3 size: 16 residues. Looked up from germline, CDR1 is LGHNA and CDR2 is YSLEER. V was shortened by 0 bases and J by 4 bases, with 12 bases between the two germline ends. For the CDR3, the DNA is TGCGCCAGCAGCCAAGATCTGGGATCTATTAATGAAAAACTGTTTTTT. This sequence encodes CASSQDLGSINEKLFF.

Ten or more counts support this clonotype. The chain recombines TRBV7-9 with TRBJ2-7, with D perhaps matching TRBD1 or TRBD2 (5 bases each). Per the germline V gene, CDR1 is SEHNR and CDR2 is FQNEAQ (reference sequence). The length of the CDR3 is 15 residues. Trimming pared 7 bases from V and 5 bases from J, leaving 21 bases between. CDR3 protein: CASTIAMGETDEQYF. Here the CDR3 DNA reads TGTGCCAGCACTATAGCGATGGGGGAGACGGACGAGCAGTACTTC.

This clonotype was seen more than once but under ten times. The V call is TRBV19, the J call TRBJ2-5; weak D call: TRBD1 (6 bases). The CDR3 spans 13 residues. The ends were cut back, 7 bases at V and 4 bases at J, with 13 bases in the middle. Germline CDR1 and CDR2: LNHDA and SQIVND (reference sequence). CDR3: CASTAQGLETQYF. The CDR3 DNA sequence: TGTGCCAGTACCGCACAGGGTTTAGAGACCCAGTACTTC.

This clonotype was counted ten times or more. The chain has TRBV9 and TRBJ1-5; perhaps TRBD1 as D (5 bases). This CDR3 spans 13 amino acids. Trimming shortened V by 0 bases and J by 5 bases, and 6 bases separated the two germline ends. The germline V gene has CDR1 SGDLS and CDR2 YYNGEE. CDR3 bases: TGTGCCAGCAGCGTAGGGGGGTATCAGCCCCAGCATTTT. Protein: CASSVGGYQPQHF.

The V and J genes are TRBV20-1 and TRBJ2-7; 9 positions match TRBD2. J lost 5 bases, V lost 4 bases, and 9 bases had no gene match. CDR3 length equals 14 residues. The germline V gene has CDR1 DFQATT and CDR2 SNEGSKA (reference sequence). In nucleotides, the CDR3 is TGCAGTGCTATTATCCCGGGACTAGCCCACGAGCAGTACTTC. Protein sequence: CSAIIPGLAHEQYF.

This clonotype was observed at least ten times. This rearrangement joins TRBV10-1 to TRBJ2-2; D may be TRBD1 (6 bases). V was clipped by 5 bases and J by 4 bases, with 11 bases between them. Looked up from germline, CDR1 is WNHNN and CDR2 is SYGVQD (reference sequence). CDR3 length equals 14 residues. CDR3 bases: TGCGCCAGCAGTAAGGGACACAGCACCGGGGAGCTGTTTTTT. It is translated as CASSKGHSTGELFF.

J is TRBJ1-2 and V is TRBV19; 7 bases agree with TRBD1. The CDR3 has 14 amino acids. V trimming: 6 bases; J trimming: 4 bases; junction bases outside the gene matches: 8. From germline, CDR1 is LNHDA and CDR2 SQIVND (reference sequence). The CDR3 DNA is TGTGCCAGTAGGGAAACAGGGGTCTTCTATGGCTACACCTTC. Encoded protein: CASRETGVFYGYTF.

Only a few counts were recorded for this clonotype. A junction end diverges from the germline sequence, so it may reflect a read error. The chain carries TRBV10-3 and TRBJ1-1; no reliable D call. CDR3 length: 14 residues. Germline V gene lookup returns CDR1 ENHRY and CDR2 SYGVKD. In DNA, the CDR3 is TGTGCCAGCAGTTACGCCCCTCGTGGGACTGAAGCTTTCTTT. Its translation: CASSYAPRGTEAFF.

This sequence joins TRBV10-3 and TRBJ2-7, with D maybe TRBD2 (6 bases). CDR1 and CDR2 from the germline V gene are ENHRY and SYGVKD. The CDR3 spans 13 residues. V lost 6 bases and J 3 bases, leaving 12 bases between the germline ends. The CDR3 loop is CAIRGEVLYEQYF. CDR3 DNA sequence: TGTGCCATCAGAGGGGAGGTTCTCTACGAGCAGTACTTC.

This clonotype came up a few times. The chain links TRBV3-1 to TRBJ1-2; 7 nucleotides line up with TRBD1. CDR1 and CDR2 (germline): LGHDT, YNNKEL (reference sequence). Trimming at V came to 2 bases and at J to 8 bases, leaving 2 bases not matched to a gene. The CDR3 runs 12 residues. CDR3 protein: CASSQRGLGYTF. CDR3 DNA sequence: TGTGCCAGCAGCCAAAGGGGGCTCGGCTACACCTTC. The whole variable domain, remainder taken from reference TRBV3-1 and TRBJ1-2, is DTAVSQTPKYLVTQMGNDKSIKCEQNLGHDTMYWYKQDSKKFLKIMFSYNNKELIINETVPNRFSPKSPDKAHLNLHINSLELGDSAVYFCASSQRGLGYTFGSGTRLTVV.

The chain uses TRBV25-1 and TRBJ2-7, with 7 bases lining up with TRBD1. The J call may be incorrect, as the DNA end agrees better with TRBJ2-1. The CDR3 runs 14 residues. CDR1 and CDR2 from the germline V gene are MGHDK and SYGVNS. CDR3 in DNA: TGTGCCAGCAGTCACGACAGGGCCTACAATGAGCAGTTCTTC. Its protein is CASSHDRAYNEQFF.

In the case of this clonotype: No DNA is shown, since the ends of the CDR3 on it are uncertain; the CDR3 is the one TCRdb lists. The rearrangement joins TRBV25-1 to TRBJ2-5; the D call in the table, TRBD2, was not verified against the DNA. In germline, CDR1 is MGHDK, CDR2 SYGVNS. The CDR3 numbers 16 amino acids, ends counted. The CDR3 region is CACSASPARSAETQYF.

The chain combines TRBV2 with TRBJ1-1; D might be TRBD1 (5 bases). This CDR3 is built from 13 residues. The V gene lost 6 bases and the J gene lost 5 bases, with 13 bases spanning the gap. CDR1 and CDR2 (germline): SNHLY, FYNNEI. CDR3 sequence reads: CASRYQGGTEAFF. In nucleotides, the CDR3 is TGTGCCAGCAGATACCAGGGTGGGACTGAAGCTTTCTTT.